One TCR beta chain is described in this entry. Trimming left V 8 bases short and J 2 bases short, with 18 bases between. This CDR3 contains 15 residues. The germline gives CDR1 MNHEY, CDR2 SVGAGI. Across about two dozen US areas, participants ranged in age from about 18 to 100 years. These data originate in a study of blood T cell repertoires in COVID-19. Libraries were prepared by immunoSEQ multiplex PCR; TCRdb keeps only in-frame clonotypes and omits some of them. This table holds roughly 360,000 clones, around nine tenths found once. This clonotype was sampled from a woman in her twenties or thirties with acute COVID-19. Sequenced material: PBMCs or T cells enriched from blood (not recorded which). The chain links TRBV6-5 to TRBJ1-1; D not certain. The CDR3 sequence is CASGRLTQSNTEAFF. CDR3 coding DNA: TGTGCCAGCGGGCGCCTGACCCAAAGTAACACTGAAGCTTTCTTT.